These 32 T cell receptor beta chains came from one sample sequenced in a study of cytomegalovirus exposure and HLA in healthy donors. In the PCR, 60 Vbeta and 13 Jbeta primers were used. Here immunoSEQ multiplex PCR was the method, and the copy in TCRdb shows in-frame clones only, minus some. This listing includes 68,000 or so clones. Sequenced: PBMCs. These receptors came from a boy aged 5-17 years in good health and CMV-seronegative.

This chain uses TRBV6-5 with TRBJ1-6, with TRBD1 as a possible D gene (6 bases). Germline V gene sequence: CDR1 MNHEY, CDR2 SVGAGI. CDR3 length: 14 amino acids. V was cut by 10 bases and J by 5 bases, with 15 bases left in between. CDR3 protein: CANNRARDNSPLHF. The CDR3 nucleotides read TGTGCCAACAACAGGGCCAGGGATAATTCACCCCTCCACTTT.

This chain uses TRBV18 with TRBJ1-4; 8 bases align to TRBD1. There are 14 residues in the CDR3. Germline values: CDR1 KGHSH, CDR2 LQKENI. Unmatched junction bases numbered 2, after V lost 2 bases and J lost 6 bases. The CDR3 DNA reads as TGTGCCAGCTCACCAAAACAGGGGGATGAAAAACTGTTTTTT. As protein: CASSPKQGDEKLFF.

The chain recombines TRBV10-3 with TRBJ1-5, with D perhaps matching TRBD1 (5 bases). The CDR3 consists of 12 residues. V lost 3 bases, J lost 5 bases, and 5 bases lay in between. Germline-derived CDR1 and CDR2 are ENHRY and SYGVKD. The CDR3 DNA is TGTGCCATCAGTGACAGGGATCAGCCCCAGCATTTT. Translated, it gives CAISDRDQPQHF.

CDR3 in amino acids: CASSGTDRTDTQYF. CDR3 bases: TGTGCCAGCAGCGGGACAGATCGCACAGATACGCAGTATTTT. The chain has TRBV5-4 and TRBJ2-3; TRBD1 aligns across 7 bases. Germline V CDR1 and CDR2: SGHNT, YYREEE (reference sequence). Losses at the gene ends were 4 bases for V and 1 base for J; bases not matched to a gene: 3. The CDR3 contains 14 residues.

CDR3 in amino acids: CASSPKVGPTEAFF. CDR3 sequence (DNA): TGTGCCAGCAGTCCAAAGGTGGGGCCCACTGAAGCTTTCTTT. J is TRBJ1-1 and V is TRBV6-5, with D maybe TRBD1 (5 bases). Between the trimmed V and J ends, which lost 5 bases and 4 bases, there was a span of 14 bases. This CDR3 has 14 amino acids. Germline CDR1 reads MNHEY; CDR2 reads SVGAGI.

The V gene is TRBV5-5, the J gene TRBJ2-5, with D tentatively TRBD2 (6 bases). V lost 2 bases and J 4 bases, leaving 15 bases between the germline ends. Germline V gene sequence: CDR1 SGHKS, CDR2 YYEKEE (reference sequence). The CDR3 is 15 amino acids. The CDR3 sequence is CASSFTQPGAETQYF. DNA of the CDR3: TGTGCCAGCAGCTTCACTCAGCCGGGAGCAGAGACCCAGTACTTC.

The rearrangement joins TRBV19 to TRBJ1-2, with 7 bases that match TRBD1. J lost 5 bases, V lost 7 bases, and 4 bases had no gene match. Germline lookup yields CDR1 LNHDA and CDR2 SQIVND (reference sequence). The CDR3 contains 12 residues. CDR3 bases: TGTGCCAGTACTGCAGGGGGTTATGGCTACACCTTC. Protein product: CASTAGGYGYTF.

The V and J genes are TRBV18 and TRBJ2-7; D may be TRBD1 (6 bases). Per the germline V gene, CDR1 is KGHSH and CDR2 is LQKENI. The CDR3 totals 13 residues. The ends were cut back, 4 bases at V and 3 bases at J, with 10 bases in the middle. The CDR3 protein is CASSLRTDYEQYF. The DNA of the CDR3 is TGTGCCAGCTCACTCAGGACAGACTACGAGCAGTACTTC. The variable domain in full, completed from reference TRBV18 and TRBJ2-7, reads NAGVMQNPRHLVRRRGQEARLRCSPMKGHSHVYWYRQLPEEGLKFMVYLQKENIIDESGMPKERFSAEFPKEGPSILRIQQVVRGDSAAYFCASSLRTDYEQYFGPGTRLTVT.

The V call is TRBV9, the J call TRBJ2-6, with TRBD1 matching 10 bases. V was clipped by 4 bases and J by 1 base; unmatched bases: 5. Germline CDR1 and CDR2: SGDLS and YYNGEE. The CDR3 contains 17 residues. In DNA, the CDR3 is TGTGCCAGCAGCACAGACAGGGGGCCATCTGGGGCCAACGTCCTGACTTTC. As protein: CASSTDRGPSGANVLTF.

The V gene is TRBV10-2, the J gene TRBJ1-1; weak D call: TRBD1 (5 bases). This CDR3 has 14 amino acids. V shed 6 bases and J shed 4 bases, with 15 bases lying between them. In germline, CDR1 is WSHSY, CDR2 SAAADI. Here the CDR3 reads CASRRGRSTTEAFF. As DNA, the CDR3 is TGCGCCAGCAGGCGGGGACGCAGTACCACTGAAGCTTTCTTT.

The rearrangement uses TRBV7-2 and TRBJ1-5; D unresolved. CDR3 length equals 18 residues. Germline values: CDR1 SGHTA, CDR2 FQGNSA. Deletions cut 2 bases from V and 1 base from J, with 18 bases between. The CDR3 DNA reads TGTGCCAGCAGCTTAACTTCGGGTGCAGTATGGAGCAATCAGCCCCAGCATTTT. This codes for CASSLTSGAVWSNQPQHF.

The chain recombines TRBV9 with TRBJ2-2, with 12 positions matching TRBD2. V lost 2 bases and J lost 5; bases outside the gene matches: 1. The CDR3 length is 15 residues. CDR1 is SGDLS and CDR2 is YYNGEE in the germline V gene. CDR3 DNA: TGTGCCAGCAGCGTTGGACTAGCGGGAACCGGGGAGCTGTTTTTT. It yields the protein CASSVGLAGTGELFF.

The chain joins TRBV28 to TRBJ1-2, with D hard to call. The CDR3 has 13 amino acids. Germline V lookup: CDR1 MDHEN, CDR2 SYDVKM. With 5 bases removed from V and 0 bases from J, the gap between germline ends came to 7 bases. The CDR3 DNA reads as TGTGCCAGCAGTCTAGGAACTAACTATGGCTACACCTTC. Translating it yields CASSLGTNYGYTF.

The chain joins TRBV30 to TRBJ1-3; the D is unclear. There are 12 residues in the CDR3. The V end lost 5 bases, the J end lost 0 bases, and 5 bases lay between the germline ends. Germline lookup yields CDR1 GTSNPN and CDR2 SVGIG (reference sequence). This CDR3 reads CAWAVSGNTIYF. Here the CDR3 DNA reads TGTGCCTGGGCGGTCTCTGGAAACACCATATATTTT.

The chain uses TRBV15 and TRBJ2-3; the match to TRBD2 covers 8 bases. CDR1 is LNHNV, CDR2 YYDKDF, per germline (reference sequence). J was trimmed by 5 bases and V by 3 bases; bases with no gene match: 1. The CDR3 has 13 amino acids. CDR3 sequence reads: CATSRGLGDTQYF. CDR3 sequence (DNA): TGTGCCACCAGCAGGGGACTAGGAGATACGCAGTATTTT.

The rearrangement joins TRBV28 to TRBJ2-1; 12 bases agree with TRBD2. This CDR3 region has 16 residues. V was clipped by 2 bases and J by 3 bases; unmatched bases: 2. CDR1 MDHEN and CDR2 SYDVKM come from the germline V gene. The CDR3 DNA sequence: TGTGCCAGCAGTTTACGACTAGCGGGAGTCTACAATGAGCAGTTCTTC. This gives the protein CASSLRLAGVYNEQFF.

CDR3 loop: CASSDPGLPNYGYTF. CDR3 DNA: TGTGCCAGCAGTGATCCGGGACTTCCTAACTATGGCTACACCTTC. V and J are TRBV6-4 and TRBJ1-2; TRBD1 is a possible D gene (5 bases). Germline CDR1 reads MRHNA; CDR2 reads SNTAGT. Deletions cut 3 bases from V and 0 bases from J, with 11 bases between. The CDR3 is made up of 15 amino acids.

The chain joins TRBV13 to TRBJ2-7; 10 bases map to TRBD2. Germline loops: CDR1 PRHDT, CDR2 FYEKMQ (reference sequence). With 5 bases clipped from V and 3 bases from J, the junction kept 10 bases outside the gene matches. CDR3 length: 16 residues. The chain's CDR3 is CASSGGMSSGSYEQYF. The CDR3 coding sequence is TGTGCCAGCAGCGGGGGTATGTCTAGCGGGAGCTACGAGCAGTACTTC.

J is TRBJ1-1 and V is TRBV7-6, with TRBD1 matching over 12 bases. The germline V gene has CDR1 SGHVS and CDR2 FNYEAQ. The CDR3 extends over 16 amino acids. The V gene end was trimmed by 5 bases and the J gene end by 5 bases; junction bases not matched to a gene: 9. CDR3 bases: TGTGCCAGCAGCCAAGCTGGGACAGGGGGCCGGACTGAAGCTTTCTTT. Protein product: CASSQAGTGGRTEAFF.

The CDR3: CAWSAQGLTEAFF. DNA of the CDR3: TGTGCCTGGAGTGCCCAGGGTCTAACTGAAGCTTTCTTT. The V call is TRBV30, the J call TRBJ1-1; a weak D match, TRBD1 (5 bases). There are 13 residues in the CDR3. V lost 1 base, J lost 5 bases, and 11 bases lay in between. CDR1 is GTSNPN, CDR2 SVGIG, per germline (reference sequence). The variable domain in full, completed from reference TRBV30 and TRBJ1-1, reads SQTIHQWPATLVQPVGSPLSLECTVEGTSNPNLYWYRQAAGRGLQLLFYSVGIGQISSEVPQNLSASRPQDRQFILSSKKLLLSDSGFYLCAWSAQGLTEAFFGQGTRLTVV.

CDR3 region: CASSLAGRGRKNIQYF. CDR3 coding DNA: TGTGCCAGCAGCTTAGCGGGGCGGGGGAGGAAAAACATTCAGTACTTC. The chain employs TRBV7-2 and TRBJ2-4; 7 positions agree with TRBD2. V shed 0 bases, J shed 4 bases, and the junction held 6 bases outside the gene matches. Germline lookup yields CDR1 SGHTA and CDR2 FQGNSA. The CDR3 has 16 amino acids.

This chain uses TRBV9 with TRBJ2-1; 11 bases are a match to TRBD2. In germline, CDR1 is SGDLS, CDR2 YYNGEE. CDR3 length: 16 amino acids. J gave up 3 bases and V 1 base, and 3 bases lay outside the gene matches. CDR3 sequence: CASSVSGTSGYNEQFF. The DNA for the CDR3 is TGTGCCAGCAGCGTATCCGGGACTAGCGGCTACAATGAGCAGTTCTTC.

A word on this clone: The CDR3 does not end in the conserved phenylalanine or tryptophan, so this is likely a read error. Because the CDR3's place on the DNA is in doubt, the DNA is left out and the CDR3 is given as listed by TCRdb. The chain recombines TRBV7-4 with TRBJ2-3; TRBD1 is the table's D call, not checked against the DNA. The germline V gene encodes CDR1 SGHVT and CDR2 SQSDAQ. The CDR3 length equals 10 residues, ends included. The CDR3 protein is CASSLGHLPK.

The chain uses TRBV28 and TRBJ2-7; 7 nucleotides agree with TRBD1. Germline V gives CDR1 MDHEN, CDR2 SYDVKM. This CDR3 has 16 amino acids. V shed 2 bases and J 6 bases; nucleotides not matched to a gene: 13. The DNA of the CDR3 is TGTGCCAGCAGTTTACGCCCCCCTGACAGGGTGGTCGAGCAGTACTTC. Amino acid sequence: CASSLRPPDRVVEQYF.

V usage is TRBV19 and J usage is TRBJ1-2; the D is unclear. Germline values: CDR1 LNHDA, CDR2 SQIVND (reference sequence). There are 11 residues in the CDR3. Trimming took 2 bases from V and 6 from J, leaving 4 bases between them. The CDR3 DNA is TGTGCCAGTAGTATATTCGATGGCTACACCTTC. Translated, it gives CASSIFDGYTF.

This chain uses TRBV27 with TRBJ1-5; the D gene is possibly TRBD1 (6 bases). The germline V gene encodes CDR1 MNHEY and CDR2 SMNVEV (reference sequence). V dropped 5 bases and J dropped 9 bases, with 20 bases sitting between them. The length of the CDR3 is 15 residues. This CDR3 reads CASSPSRGGAWPQHF. The DNA for the CDR3 is TGTGCCAGCAGTCCAAGTCGAGGGGGGGCCTGGCCCCAGCATTTT.

This sequence joins TRBV2 and TRBJ2-5, with TRBD1 matching 8 bases. Trimming cost V 4 bases and J 4 bases; bases outside gene matches: 8. Germline V gene sequence: CDR1 SNHLY, CDR2 FYNNEI. This CDR3 is built from 15 residues. The CDR3 region is CASSGSGQGPETQYF. In nucleotides, the CDR3 is TGTGCCAGCAGTGGGTCTGGACAGGGACCAGAGACCCAGTACTTC.

The chain employs TRBV21-1 and TRBJ1-2. TRBV21-1 is a documented pseudogene. CDR3 length: 16 amino acids. The CDR3 loop reads CASSKAVRGEDYGYTF. The CDR3 nucleotides read TGTGCCAGCAGCAAAGCGGTACGGGGAGAGGACTATGGCTACACCTTC.

The genes are TRBV7-9 and TRBJ1-1; D gene uncertain. Germline V gives CDR1 SEHNR, CDR2 FQNEAQ (reference sequence). V shed 8 bases and J shed 1 base, with 11 bases lying between them. The CDR3 loop spans 13 amino acids. CDR3 protein: CASGGAGNTEAFF. In nucleotides, the CDR3 is TGTGCCAGCGGTGGAGCGGGGAACACTGAAGCTTTCTTT.

The rearrangement joins TRBV6-1 to TRBJ2-7, with a possible D match to TRBD2 (7 bases). Germline assignment: CDR1 MNHNS and CDR2 SASEGT. This CDR3 region has 18 residues. The V gene lost 4 bases and the J gene lost 2 bases, with 24 bases spanning the gap. The CDR3 protein is CASSALPRGGSQAYEQYF. DNA of the CDR3: TGTGCCAGCAGTGCCCTTCCTAGGGGGGGCAGCCAGGCCTACGAGCAGTACTTC.

CDR3 DNA: TGTGCCTGGAGCCCTAGAGGGTTCTATGGCTACACCTTC. It yields the protein CAWSPRGFYGYTF. This chain links TRBV30 with TRBJ1-2; no firm D call. Trimming took off 3 bases at V and 4 bases at J, with 12 bases between the two ends. This CDR3 has 13 residues. Looked up from germline, CDR1 is GTSNPN and CDR2 is SVGIG (reference sequence).

V and J are TRBV19 and TRBJ1-3; weak D call: TRBD1 (6 bases). This CDR3 has 14 amino acids. Looked up from germline, CDR1 is LNHDA and CDR2 is SQIVND (reference sequence). V was shortened by 9 bases and J by 2 bases, with 14 bases between the two germline ends. The CDR3 DNA follows: TGTGCCAGCCAGATCACAGGGACTGGAAACACCATATATTTT. Encoded protein: CASQITGTGNTIYF.